The present entry profiles one T cell receptor beta chain with its context. The source of the sample is a study of blood T cell repertoires in COVID-19. Study-wide context: Samples taken during acute and convalescent COVID-19 were collected in the United States, Italy and Spain.

Measured with immunoSEQ multiplex PCR; TCRdb has only the in-frame clones, and not every one. The data contain about 210,000 clones, roughly 82% of them seen just once; the ten biggest clones take up 9.7%. The V segment lost 2 bases and the J segment 7 bases; nucleotides outside the gene matches: 9. This CDR3 region has 16 residues. Germline CDR1 and CDR2: MDHEN and SYDVKM. This TCR derives from a man aged 45 to 65 with active or convalescent COVID-19. Sample: peripheral blood. The chain joins TRBV28 to TRBJ2-1; 9 bases align to TRBD2. CDR3 region: CASSLGMSGRPNEQFF. The CDR3 DNA reads as TGTGCCAGCAGTTTAGGGATGAGCGGGAGGCCTAATGAGCAGTTCTTC.